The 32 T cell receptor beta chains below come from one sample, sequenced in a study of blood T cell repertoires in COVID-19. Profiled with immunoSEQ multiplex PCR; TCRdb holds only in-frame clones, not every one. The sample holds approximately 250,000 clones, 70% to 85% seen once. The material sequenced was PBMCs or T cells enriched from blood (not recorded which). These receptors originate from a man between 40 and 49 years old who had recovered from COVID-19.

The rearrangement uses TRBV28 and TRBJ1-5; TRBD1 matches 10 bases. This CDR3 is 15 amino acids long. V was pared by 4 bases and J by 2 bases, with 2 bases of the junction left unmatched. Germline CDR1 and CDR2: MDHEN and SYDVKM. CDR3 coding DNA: TGTGCCAGCAGTTCCGGACAGGGGGGCAATCAGCCCCAGCATTTT. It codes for CASSSGQGGNQPQHF. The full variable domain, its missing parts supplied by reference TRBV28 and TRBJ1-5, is DVKVTQSSRYLVKRTGEKVFLECVQDMDHENMFWYRQDPGLGLRLIYFSYDVKMKEKGDIPEGYSVSREKKERFSLILESASTNQTSMYLCASSSGQGGNQPQHFGDGTRLSIL.

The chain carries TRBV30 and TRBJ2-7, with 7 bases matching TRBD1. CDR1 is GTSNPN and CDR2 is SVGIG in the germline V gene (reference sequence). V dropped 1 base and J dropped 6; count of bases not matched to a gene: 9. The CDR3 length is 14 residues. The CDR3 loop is CAWSAGTVEGEQYF. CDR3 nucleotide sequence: TGTGCCTGGAGTGCCGGGACAGTCGAGGGCGAGCAGTACTTC.

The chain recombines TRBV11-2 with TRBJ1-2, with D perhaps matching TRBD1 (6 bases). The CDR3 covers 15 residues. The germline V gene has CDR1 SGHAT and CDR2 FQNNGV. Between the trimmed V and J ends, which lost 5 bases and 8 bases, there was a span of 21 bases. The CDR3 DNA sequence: TGTGCCAGCAGCGCAACCCGACAGGCCCGCGAGGGCTACACCTTC. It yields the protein CASSATRQAREGYTF.

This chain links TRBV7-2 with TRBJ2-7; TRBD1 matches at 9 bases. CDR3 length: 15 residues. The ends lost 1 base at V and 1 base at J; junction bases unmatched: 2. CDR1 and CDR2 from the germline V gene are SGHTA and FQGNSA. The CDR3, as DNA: TGTGCCAGCAGCTTAGACGGGACAGGGTCCTACGAGCAGTACTTC. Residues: CASSLDGTGSYEQYF.

CDR3 sequence: CASSASALAGSTDTQYF. The CDR3 DNA sequence: TGTGCCAGCAGCGCGTCCGCCCTAGCGGGTAGCACAGATACGCAGTATTTT. The gene calls are TRBV5-4 and TRBJ2-3, with 8 bases fitting TRBD2. The germline gives CDR1 SGHNT, CDR2 YYREEE (reference sequence). J gave up 0 bases and V 4 bases, and 10 bases lay outside the gene matches. This CDR3 has 17 residues.

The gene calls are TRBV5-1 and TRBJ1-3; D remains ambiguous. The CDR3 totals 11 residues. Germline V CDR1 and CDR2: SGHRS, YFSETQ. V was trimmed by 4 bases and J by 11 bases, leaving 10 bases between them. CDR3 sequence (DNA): TGCGCCAGCAGCCTGTCCGGGGCCATATATTTT. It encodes CASSLSGAIYF.

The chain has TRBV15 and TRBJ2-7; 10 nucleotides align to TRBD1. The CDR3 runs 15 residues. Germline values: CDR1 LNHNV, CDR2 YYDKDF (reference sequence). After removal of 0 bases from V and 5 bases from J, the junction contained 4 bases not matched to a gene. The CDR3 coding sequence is TGTGCCACCAGCAGAGATTACGGGACAGGGGACGAGCAGTACTTC. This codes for CATSRDYGTGDEQYF.

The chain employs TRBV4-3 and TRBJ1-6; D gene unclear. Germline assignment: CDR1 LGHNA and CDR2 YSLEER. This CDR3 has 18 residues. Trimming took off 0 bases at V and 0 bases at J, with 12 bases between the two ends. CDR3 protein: CASSQDRGPGSYNSPLHF. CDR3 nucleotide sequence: TGCGCCAGCAGCCAAGATAGAGGCCCGGGCTCCTATAATTCACCCCTCCACTTT.

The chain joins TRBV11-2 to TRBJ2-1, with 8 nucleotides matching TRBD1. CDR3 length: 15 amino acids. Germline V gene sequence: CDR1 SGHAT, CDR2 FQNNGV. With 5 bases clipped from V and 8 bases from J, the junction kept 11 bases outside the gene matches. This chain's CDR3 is CASSPDRVGGHEQFF. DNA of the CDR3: TGTGCCAGCAGCCCGGACAGGGTGGGTGGGCATGAGCAGTTCTTC.

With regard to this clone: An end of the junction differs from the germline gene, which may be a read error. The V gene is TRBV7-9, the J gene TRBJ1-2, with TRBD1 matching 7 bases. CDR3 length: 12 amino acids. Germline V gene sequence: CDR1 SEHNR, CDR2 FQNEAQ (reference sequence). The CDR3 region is CASSFDRANRVF. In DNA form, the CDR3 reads TGTGCCAGCAGCTTCGACAGGGCAAATCGGGTCTTC.

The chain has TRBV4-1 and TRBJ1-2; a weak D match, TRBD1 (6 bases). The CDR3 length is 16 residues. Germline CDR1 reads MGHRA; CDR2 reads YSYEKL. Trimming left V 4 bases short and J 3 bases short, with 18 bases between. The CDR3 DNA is TGCGCCAGCAGCCGAAGGGCATCAGGGGAAGACTATGGCTACACCTTC. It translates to CASSRRASGEDYGYTF.

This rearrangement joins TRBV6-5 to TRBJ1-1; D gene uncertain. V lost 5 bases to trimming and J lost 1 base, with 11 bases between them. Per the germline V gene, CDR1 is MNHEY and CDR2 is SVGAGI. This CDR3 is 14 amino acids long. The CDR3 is CASSHDRGNTEAFF. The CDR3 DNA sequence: TGTGCCAGCAGTCACGACCGAGGGAACACTGAAGCTTTCTTT.

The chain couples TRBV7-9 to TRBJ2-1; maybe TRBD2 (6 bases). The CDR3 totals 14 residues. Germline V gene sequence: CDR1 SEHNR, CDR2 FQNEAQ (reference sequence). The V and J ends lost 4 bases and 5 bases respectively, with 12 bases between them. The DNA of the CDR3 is TGTGCCAGCAGCTCAGGGACTGGGGACAATGAGCAGTTCTTC. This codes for CASSSGTGDNEQFF.

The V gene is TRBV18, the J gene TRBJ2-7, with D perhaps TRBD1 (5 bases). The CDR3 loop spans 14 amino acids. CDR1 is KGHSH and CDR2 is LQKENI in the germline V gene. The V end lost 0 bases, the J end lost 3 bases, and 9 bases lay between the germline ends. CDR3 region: CASSPPRGGYEQYF. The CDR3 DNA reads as TGTGCCAGCTCACCACCAAGGGGTGGCTACGAGCAGTACTTC. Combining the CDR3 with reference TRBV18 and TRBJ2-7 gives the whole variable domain NAGVMQNPRHLVRRRGQEARLRCSPMKGHSHVYWYRQLPEEGLKFMVYLQKENIIDESGMPKERFSAEFPKEGPSILRIQQVVRGDSAAYFCASSPPRGGYEQYFGPGTRLTVT.

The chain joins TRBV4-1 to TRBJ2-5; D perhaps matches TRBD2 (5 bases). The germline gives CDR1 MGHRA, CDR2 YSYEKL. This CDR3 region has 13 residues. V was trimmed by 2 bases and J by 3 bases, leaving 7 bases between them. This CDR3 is CASSQWREETQYF. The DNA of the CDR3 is TGCGCCAGCAGCCAATGGCGGGAAGAGACCCAGTACTTC.

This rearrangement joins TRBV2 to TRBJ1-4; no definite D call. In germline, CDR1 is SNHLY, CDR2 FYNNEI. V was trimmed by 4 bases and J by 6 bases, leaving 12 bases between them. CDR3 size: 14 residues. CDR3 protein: CASSGLLRDEKLFF. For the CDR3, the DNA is TGTGCCAGCAGTGGACTCCTCCGGGATGAAAAACTGTTTTTT.

The CDR3 region is CASSAGGNYGYTF. The CDR3 DNA reads TGCGCCAGCAGCGCAGGGGGGAACTATGGCTACACCTTC. V is TRBV5-1 and J is TRBJ1-2; TRBD1 agrees at 7 bases. Unmatched junction bases numbered 2, after V lost 4 bases and J lost 2 bases. Germline V gives CDR1 SGHRS, CDR2 YFSETQ. This CDR3 has 13 amino acids.

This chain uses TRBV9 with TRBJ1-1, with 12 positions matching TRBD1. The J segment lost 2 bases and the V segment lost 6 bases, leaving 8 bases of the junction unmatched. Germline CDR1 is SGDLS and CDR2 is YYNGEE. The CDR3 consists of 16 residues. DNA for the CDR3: TGTGCCAGCACCCCCGGGACAGGGGGCTTAAACACTGAAGCTTTCTTT. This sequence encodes CASTPGTGGLNTEAFF. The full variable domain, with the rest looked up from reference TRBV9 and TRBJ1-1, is DSGVTQTPKHLITATGQRVTLRCSPRSGDLSVYWYQQSLDQGLQFLIQYYNGEERAKGNILERFSAQQFPDLHSELNLSSLELGDSALYFCASTPGTGGLNTEAFFGQGTRLTVV.

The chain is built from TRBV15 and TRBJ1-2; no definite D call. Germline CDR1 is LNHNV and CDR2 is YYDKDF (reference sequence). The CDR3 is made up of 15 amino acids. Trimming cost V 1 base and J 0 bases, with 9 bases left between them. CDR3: CATSRGGLSNYGYTF. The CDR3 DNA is TGTGCCACCAGCAGAGGAGGCCTGTCTAACTATGGCTACACCTTC. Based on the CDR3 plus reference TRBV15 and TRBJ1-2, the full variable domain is DAMVIQNPRYQVTQFGKPVTLSCSQTLNHNVMYWYQQKSSQAPKLLFHYYDKDFNNEADTPDNFQSRRPNTSFCFLDIRSPGLGDTAMYLCATSRGGLSNYGYTFGSGTRLTVV.

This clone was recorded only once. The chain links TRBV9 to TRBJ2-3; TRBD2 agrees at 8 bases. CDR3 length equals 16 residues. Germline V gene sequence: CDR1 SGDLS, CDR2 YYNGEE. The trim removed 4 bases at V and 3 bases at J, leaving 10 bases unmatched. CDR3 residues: CASSPQAGVGTDTQYF. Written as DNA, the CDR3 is TGTGCCAGCAGCCCTCAAGCGGGAGTAGGGACAGATACGCAGTATTTT.

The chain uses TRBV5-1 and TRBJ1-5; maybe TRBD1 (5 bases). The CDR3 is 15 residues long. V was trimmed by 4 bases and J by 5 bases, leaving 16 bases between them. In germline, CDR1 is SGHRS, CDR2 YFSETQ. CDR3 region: CASSLDSPQDQPQHF. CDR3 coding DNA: TGCGCCAGCAGCCTAGACAGTCCCCAAGATCAGCCCCAGCATTTT.

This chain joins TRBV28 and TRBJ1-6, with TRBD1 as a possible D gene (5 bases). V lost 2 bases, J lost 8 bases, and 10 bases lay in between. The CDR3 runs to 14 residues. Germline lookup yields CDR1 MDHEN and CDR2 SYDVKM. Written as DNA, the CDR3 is TGTGCCAGCAGTTTAGACGGAGGGGATTCACCCCTCCACTTT. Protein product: CASSLDGGDSPLHF.

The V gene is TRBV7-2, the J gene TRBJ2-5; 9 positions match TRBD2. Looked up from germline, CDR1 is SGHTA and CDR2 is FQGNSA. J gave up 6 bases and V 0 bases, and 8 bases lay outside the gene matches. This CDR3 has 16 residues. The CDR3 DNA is TGTGCCAGCAGCTTAGCGCGCGGACTAGCGAGACAGACCCAGTACTTC. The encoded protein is CASSLARGLARQTQYF.

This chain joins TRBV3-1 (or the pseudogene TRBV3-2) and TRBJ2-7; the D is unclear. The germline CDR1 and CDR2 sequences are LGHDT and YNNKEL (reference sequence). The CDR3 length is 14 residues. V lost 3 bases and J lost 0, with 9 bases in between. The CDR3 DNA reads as TGTGCCAGCAGCCACCTCGGAGACTCCTACGAGCAGTACTTC. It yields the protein CASSHLGDSYEQYF.

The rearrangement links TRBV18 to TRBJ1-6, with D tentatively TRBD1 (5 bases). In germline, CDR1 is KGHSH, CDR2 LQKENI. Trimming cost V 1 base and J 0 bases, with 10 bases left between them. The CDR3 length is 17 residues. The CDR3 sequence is CASSPQGISSYNSPLHF. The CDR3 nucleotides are TGTGCCAGCTCACCACAGGGGATCAGCTCCTATAATTCACCCCTCCACTTT. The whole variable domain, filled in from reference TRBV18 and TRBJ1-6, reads NAGVMQNPRHLVRRRGQEARLRCSPMKGHSHVYWYRQLPEEGLKFMVYLQKENIIDESGMPKERFSAEFPKEGPSILRIQQVVRGDSAAYFCASSPQGISSYNSPLHFGNGTRLTVT.

CDR3 sequence: CASSPATDLVEKLFF. CDR3 in DNA: TGTGCCAGCTCGCCTGCGACGGACTTGGTAGAAAAACTGTTTTTT. This sequence joins TRBV18 and TRBJ1-4; no firm D call. V gave up 6 bases and J gave up 8 bases, with 19 bases separating them. The CDR3 covers 15 residues. CDR1 KGHSH and CDR2 LQKENI come from the germline V gene.

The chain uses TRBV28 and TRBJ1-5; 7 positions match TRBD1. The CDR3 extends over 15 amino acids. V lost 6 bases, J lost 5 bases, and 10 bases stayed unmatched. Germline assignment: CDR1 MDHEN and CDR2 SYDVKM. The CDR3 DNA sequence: TGTGCCAGCAGGCGACCAGGGGGTGTTTATCAGCCCCAGCATTTT. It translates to CASRRPGGVYQPQHF.

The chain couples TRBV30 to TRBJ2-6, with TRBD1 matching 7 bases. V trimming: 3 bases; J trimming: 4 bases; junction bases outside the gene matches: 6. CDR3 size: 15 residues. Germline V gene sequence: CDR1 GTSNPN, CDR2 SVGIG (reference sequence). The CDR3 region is CAWRGRGPGANVLTF. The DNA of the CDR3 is TGTGCCTGGAGAGGAAGGGGGCCGGGGGCCAACGTCCTGACTTTC.

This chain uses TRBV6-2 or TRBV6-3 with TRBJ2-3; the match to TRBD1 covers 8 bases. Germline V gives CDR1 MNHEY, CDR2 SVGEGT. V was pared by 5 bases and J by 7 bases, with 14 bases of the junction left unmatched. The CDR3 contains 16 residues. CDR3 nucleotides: TGTGCCAGCAGTCCGACGACAGGGGTCTTAATCTATACGCAGTATTTT. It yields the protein CASSPTTGVLIYTQYF.

DNA of the CDR3: TGCGCCAGCACCCAGACTAGCGGGGGACTTGAGCAGTTCTTC. As protein: CASTQTSGGLEQFF. The rearrangement uses TRBV5-1 and TRBJ2-1; 12 positions match TRBD2. Germline loops: CDR1 SGHRS, CDR2 YFSETQ. With V trimmed by 6 bases and J by 9 bases, 7 bases remained unmatched. CDR3 length: 14 amino acids. Full variable domain (missing parts from reference TRBV5-1 and TRBJ2-1): KAGVTQTPRYLIKTRGQQVTLSCSPISGHRSVSWYQQTPGQGLQFLFEYFSETQRNKGNFPGRFSGRQFSNSRSEMNVSTLELGDSALYLCASTQTSGGLEQFFGPGTRLTVL.

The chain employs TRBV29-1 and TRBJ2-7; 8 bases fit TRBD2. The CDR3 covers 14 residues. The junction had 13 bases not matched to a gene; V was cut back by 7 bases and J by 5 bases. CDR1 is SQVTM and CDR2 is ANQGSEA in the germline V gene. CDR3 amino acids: CSAQGGRGADEQYF. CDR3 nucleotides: TGCAGCGCCCAAGGGGGGCGGGGGGCGGACGAGCAGTACTTC.

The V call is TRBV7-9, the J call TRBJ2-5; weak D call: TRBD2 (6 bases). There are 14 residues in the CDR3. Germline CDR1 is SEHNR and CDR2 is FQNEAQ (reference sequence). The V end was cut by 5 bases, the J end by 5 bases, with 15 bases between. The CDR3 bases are TGTGCCAGCAGCCATGGGCGGGCGGGGGAGACCCAGTACTTC. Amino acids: CASSHGRAGETQYF.